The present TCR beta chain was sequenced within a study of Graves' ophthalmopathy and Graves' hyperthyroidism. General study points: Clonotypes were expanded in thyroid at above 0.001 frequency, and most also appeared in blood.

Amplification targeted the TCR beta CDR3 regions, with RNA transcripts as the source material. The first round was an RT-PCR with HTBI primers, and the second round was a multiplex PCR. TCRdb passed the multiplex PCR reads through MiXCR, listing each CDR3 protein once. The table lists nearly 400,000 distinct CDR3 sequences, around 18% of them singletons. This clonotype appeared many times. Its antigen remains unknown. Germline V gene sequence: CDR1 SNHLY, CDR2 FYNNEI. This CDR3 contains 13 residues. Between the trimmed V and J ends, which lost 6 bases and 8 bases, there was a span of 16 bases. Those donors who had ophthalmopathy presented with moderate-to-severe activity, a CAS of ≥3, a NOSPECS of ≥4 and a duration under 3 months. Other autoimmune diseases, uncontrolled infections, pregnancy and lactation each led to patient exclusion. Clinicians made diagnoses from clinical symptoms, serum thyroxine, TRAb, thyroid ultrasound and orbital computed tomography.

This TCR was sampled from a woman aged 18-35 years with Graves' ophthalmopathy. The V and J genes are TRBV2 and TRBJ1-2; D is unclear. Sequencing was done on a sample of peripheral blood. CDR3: CASRSIIIGGYTF. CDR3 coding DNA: TGTGCCAGCAGGTCTATTATCATAGGGGGCTACACCTTC.